This TCR beta chain originates from a study of beta chain features in type 1 diabetes. Donors contributed one heparinised blood draw apiece, averaging around 100 mL. Stem cell-like memory, regulatory, central memory and naive CD4+ cells were sorted via CD45RO/CCR7/CD25/CD127/CD95/CD27. Germline V gene lookup returns CDR1 LNHNV and CDR2 YYDKDF (reference sequence). V was pared by 1 base and J by 14 bases, with 11 bases between. This CDR3 comprises 11 residues. Expressed TCRB transcripts got sequenced, as all isolated RNA was reverse transcribed. TCRdb's copy holds only in-frame clones and misses some; the assay was immunoSEQ multiplex PCR. The repertoire holds hundreds of thousands of clones, with roughly 13% as singletons. Worth noting for this clone: Its specificity is not known.

Whole-study findings and limits: Shortening of TCRB CDR3s, moderate but significant, appeared in all four CD4+ subsets of Type 1 diabetes patients. In cDNA sequencing, cells with high TCR expression could be over-represented.

The specimen was naive CD4+ T cells from blood. The sequence was obtained from a young man with type 1 diabetes. The chain combines TRBV15 with TRBJ1-2; D is uncertain. This CDR3 is CATSRAGSGTF. The CDR3 DNA reads TGTGCCACCAGCAGAGCGGGATCCGGGACCTTC.